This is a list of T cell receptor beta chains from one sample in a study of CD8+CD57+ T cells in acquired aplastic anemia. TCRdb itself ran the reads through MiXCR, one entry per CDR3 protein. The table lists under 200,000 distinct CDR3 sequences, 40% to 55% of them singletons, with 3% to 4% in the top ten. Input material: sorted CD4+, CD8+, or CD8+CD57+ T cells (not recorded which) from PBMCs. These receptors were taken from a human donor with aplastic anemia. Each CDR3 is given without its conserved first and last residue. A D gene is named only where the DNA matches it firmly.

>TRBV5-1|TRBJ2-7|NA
ASSLARGGLVYEQY
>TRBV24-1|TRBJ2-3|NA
ATGGGAGETDTQY
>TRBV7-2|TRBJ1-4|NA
ASSQVHTNEKLF
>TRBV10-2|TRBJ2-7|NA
ASSASSPNLYEQY
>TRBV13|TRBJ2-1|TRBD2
ASSLVPLLAGAGNEQF
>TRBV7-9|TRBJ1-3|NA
ASSSPNTIY
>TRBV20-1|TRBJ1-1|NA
SARDQRLTEAF
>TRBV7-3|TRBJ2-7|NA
ASSIRDSYEQY
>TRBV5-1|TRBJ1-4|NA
ASSLGGIEKLF
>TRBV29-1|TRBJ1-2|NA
SVALGRDYT
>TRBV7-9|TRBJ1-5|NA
ASSLVGGTQH
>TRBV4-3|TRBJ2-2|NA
ASSLTVNTGELF
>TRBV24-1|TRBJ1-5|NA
ATSDPGRGNQPQH
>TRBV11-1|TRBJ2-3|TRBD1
ASSPVWGQGGPDTQY
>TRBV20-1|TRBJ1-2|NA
SASPNTAGGVGYT
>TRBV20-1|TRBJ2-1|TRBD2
SARDLADSYNEQF
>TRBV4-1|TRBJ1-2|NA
ASSQVVATVGGAHYGYT
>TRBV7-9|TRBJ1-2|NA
ASSPGLYGYT
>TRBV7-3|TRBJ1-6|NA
ASSPQQTGNSPLH
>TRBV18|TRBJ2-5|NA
ASSPSGEETQY
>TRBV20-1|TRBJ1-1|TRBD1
SASDRGRTEAF
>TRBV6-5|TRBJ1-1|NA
ASSSYLHTEAF
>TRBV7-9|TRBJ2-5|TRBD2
ASSLALAGGETQY
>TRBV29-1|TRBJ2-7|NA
SVRAGAYEQY
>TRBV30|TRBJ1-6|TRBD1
AWTRPGQSNSPLH
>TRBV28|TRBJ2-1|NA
ASSLQGNQQF
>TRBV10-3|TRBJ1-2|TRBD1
ASQGDRGIYGYT
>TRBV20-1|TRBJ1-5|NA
SAIPPGYSNQPQH
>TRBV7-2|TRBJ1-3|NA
ASSLQGSINTIY
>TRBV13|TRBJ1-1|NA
ATHLLGRAEAF
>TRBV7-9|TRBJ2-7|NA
ASSLVRAYEQY
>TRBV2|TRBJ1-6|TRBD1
ASRGQGENTLH
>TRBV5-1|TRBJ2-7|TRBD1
ASSFGTGEQY
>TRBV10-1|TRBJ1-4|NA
ASSEFTGTALREKLF
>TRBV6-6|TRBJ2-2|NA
ASSYTRWAGELF
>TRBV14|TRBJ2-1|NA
ASSQERESSYNEQF
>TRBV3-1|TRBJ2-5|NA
ASSLGQSLGTQY
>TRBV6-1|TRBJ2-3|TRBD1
ARPHRGTGNGDTQY
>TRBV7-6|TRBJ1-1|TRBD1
ASSFDRVDGSDTEAF
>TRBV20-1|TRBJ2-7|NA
SARESPEDEQY
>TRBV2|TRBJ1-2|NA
ASSASPYGYT
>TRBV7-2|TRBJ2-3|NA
ASSLPMDTQC
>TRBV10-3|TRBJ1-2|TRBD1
AISQGDRGYGYT
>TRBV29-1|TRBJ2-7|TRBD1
SVLGQSSYEQY
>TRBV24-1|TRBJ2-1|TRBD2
ATSGRGTRNEQF
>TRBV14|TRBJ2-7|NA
ASSQGRGHEQY
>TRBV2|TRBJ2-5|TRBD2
ASSELGAGGLTQY
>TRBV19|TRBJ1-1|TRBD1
ASSKIGQGSTEAF
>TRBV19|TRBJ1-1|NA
ASSMRVPGWGTEAF
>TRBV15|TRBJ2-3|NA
ATSRLGGTITDTQY
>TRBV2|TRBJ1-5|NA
ASSEPRGVETQH
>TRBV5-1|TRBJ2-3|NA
ASSLGGAQY
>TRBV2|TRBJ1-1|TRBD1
ASRPGQGGTEAF
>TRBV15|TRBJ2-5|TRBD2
ATSRGGGKTQY
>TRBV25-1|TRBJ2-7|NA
ASSPRGGASHAVASYEQY